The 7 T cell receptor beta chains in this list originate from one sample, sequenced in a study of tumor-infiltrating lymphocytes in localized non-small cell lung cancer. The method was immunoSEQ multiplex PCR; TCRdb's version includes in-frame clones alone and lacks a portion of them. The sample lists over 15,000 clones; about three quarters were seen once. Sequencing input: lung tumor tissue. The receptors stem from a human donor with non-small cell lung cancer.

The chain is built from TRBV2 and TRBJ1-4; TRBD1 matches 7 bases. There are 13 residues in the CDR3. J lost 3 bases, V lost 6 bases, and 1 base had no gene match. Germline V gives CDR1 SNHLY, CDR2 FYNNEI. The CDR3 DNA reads TGTGCCAGCAGCGGGACAGCTAATGAAAAACTGTTTTTT. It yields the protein CASSGTANEKLFF.

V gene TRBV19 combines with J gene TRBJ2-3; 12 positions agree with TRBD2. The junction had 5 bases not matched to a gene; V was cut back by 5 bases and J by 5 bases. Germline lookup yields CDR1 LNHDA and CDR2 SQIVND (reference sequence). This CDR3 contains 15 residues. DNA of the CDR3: TGTGCCAGTAGTTATGCTAGCGGGAGGGGAGATACGCAGTATTTT. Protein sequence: CASSYASGRGDTQYF.

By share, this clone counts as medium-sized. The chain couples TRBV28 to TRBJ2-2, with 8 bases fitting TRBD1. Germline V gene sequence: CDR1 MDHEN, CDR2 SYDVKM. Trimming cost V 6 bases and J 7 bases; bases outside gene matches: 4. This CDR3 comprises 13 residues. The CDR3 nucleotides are TGTGCCAGCAGGTCAGGGGGCCACGGGGAGCTGTTTTTT. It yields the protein CASRSGGHGELFF.

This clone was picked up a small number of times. The CDR3 nucleotides read TGTGCCAGCAGCTGGGATTCGGGACAGGGAAACATTCAGTACTTC. Its protein product is CASSWDSGQGNIQYF. The chain couples TRBV5-4 to TRBJ2-4; 9 bases fit TRBD1. Germline V gene sequence: CDR1 SGHNT, CDR2 YYREEE (reference sequence). The CDR3 length is 15 residues. The V and J ends lost 3 bases and 6 bases, in that order; junction bases with no gene match: 7.

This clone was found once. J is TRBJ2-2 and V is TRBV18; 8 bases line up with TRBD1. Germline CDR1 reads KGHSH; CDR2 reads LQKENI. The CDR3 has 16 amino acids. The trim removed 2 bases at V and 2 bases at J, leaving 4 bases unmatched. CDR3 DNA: TGTGCCAGCTCACCATCCGGGACAGGAAACACCGGGGAGCTGTTTTTT. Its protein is CASSPSGTGNTGELFF.

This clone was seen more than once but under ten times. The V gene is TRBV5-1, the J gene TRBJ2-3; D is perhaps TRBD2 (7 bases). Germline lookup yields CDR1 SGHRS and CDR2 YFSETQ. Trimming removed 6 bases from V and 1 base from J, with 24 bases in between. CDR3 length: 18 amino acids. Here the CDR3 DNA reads TGCGCCAGCATCCCGCCTCCCGGGGGGCGAAAAGGCACAGATACGCAGTATTTT. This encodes CASIPPPGGRKGTDTQYF.

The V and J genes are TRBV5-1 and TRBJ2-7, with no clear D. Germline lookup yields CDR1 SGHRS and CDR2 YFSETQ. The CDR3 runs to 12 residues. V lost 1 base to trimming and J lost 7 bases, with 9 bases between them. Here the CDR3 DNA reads TGCGCCAGCAGCTTGCTCAGCCGGGAGCAGTACTTC. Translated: CASSLLSREQYF.